The 3 T cell receptor beta chains in this list originate from one sample, sequenced in a study of identifying expanded T cells in peripheral blood. TCRdb's table, derived via immunoSEQ multiplex PCR, lists solely in-frame clones and lacks some. The sample lists some 90,000 clones; 70% to 90% were seen once. The source material was blood. The receptors were sampled from a person between 18 and 70 years old in good health.

This sequence joins TRBV7-8 and TRBJ2-5; 8 nucleotides match TRBD2. The V segment lost 5 bases and the J segment 0 bases; nucleotides outside the gene matches: 20. This CDR3 comprises 20 residues. Germline lookup yields CDR1 SGHVS and CDR2 FQNEAQ. CDR3 DNA sequence: TGTGCCAGCAGCCCTGCGTGGGGCACCCGGGGGGGGTCGTACCAAGAGACCCAGTACTTC. Translation: CASSPAWGTRGGSYQETQYF.

This sequence joins TRBV14 and TRBJ1-6, with a possible D match to TRBD1 (6 bases). The V end lost 0 bases, the J end lost 10 bases, and 16 bases lay between the germline ends. Germline loops: CDR1 SGHDN, CDR2 FVKESK. CDR3 length: 16 amino acids. The CDR3, as DNA: TGTGCCAGCAGCCAAGAAATGGGGGCCTTTATGTCACCCCTCCACTTT. This codes for CASSQEMGAFMSPLHF.

The chain uses TRBV7-2 and TRBJ1-6; maybe TRBD1 (5 bases). With 3 bases removed from V and 11 bases from J, the gap between germline ends came to 14 bases. This CDR3 is built from 14 residues. Germline assignment: CDR1 SGHTA and CDR2 FQGNSA. CDR3 bases: TGTGCCAGCAGCTTCCAGGCAGGGCTCGCACCCCTCCACTTT. Its translation is CASSFQAGLAPLHF.